A single sample is the source of the 25 T cell receptor beta chains below, sequenced in a study of blood T cell repertoires in COVID-19. The repertoire was sequenced with immunoSEQ multiplex PCR; TCRdb's copy has only in-frame clones and lacks some. In the table there are a few hundred thousand clones, about 87% of which are singletons. Sequenced material: PBMCs or T cells enriched from blood (not recorded which). The source is a woman in her 50s who had recovered from COVID-19.

This chain uses TRBV12-5 with TRBJ1-2; D is uncertain. Trimming stripped 1 base from V and 0 bases from J, with 21 bases between. The CDR3 contains 19 residues. Germline V gene data show CDR1 as LGHNT and CDR2 as FRNRAP. The CDR3, as DNA: TGTGCTAGTGGTTTGGGACTAGGGTTACTAATGAGAGCTAACTATGGCTACACCTTC. This sequence encodes CASGLGLGLLMRANYGYTF. The full variable domain, completed using reference TRBV12-5 and TRBJ1-2, is DARVTQTPRHKVTEMGQEVTMRCQPILGHNTVFWYRQTMMQGLELLAYFRNRAPLDDSGMPKDRFSAEMPDATLATLKIQPSEPRDSAVYFCASGLGLGLLMRANYGYTFGSGTRLTVV.

The chain recombines TRBV14 with TRBJ2-5; 12 bases agree with TRBD1. Germline V gene data show CDR1 as SGHDN and CDR2 as FVKESK. J was trimmed by 5 bases and V by 0 bases; bases with no gene match: 10. The CDR3 extends over 18 amino acids. CDR3 in DNA: TGTGCCAGCAGCCAAGATCTGTGGGGACAGGGGGCGCATGAGACCCAGTACTTC. This codes for CASSQDLWGQGAHETQYF. Using reference TRBV14 and TRBJ2-5 for the parts outside the CDR3, the full variable domain is EAGVTQFPSHSVIEKGQTVTLRCDPISGHDNLYWYRRVMGKEIKFLLHFVKESKQDESGMPNNRFLAERTGGTYSTLKVQPAELEDSGVYFCASSQDLWGQGAHETQYFGPGTRLLVL.

The count of this clone is one. This rearrangement joins TRBV5-1 to TRBJ2-7; perhaps TRBD2 as D (6 bases). CDR1 and CDR2 from the germline V gene are SGHRS and YFSETQ. The germline V and J ends were trimmed by 0 bases and 4 bases, with 14 bases remaining between them. CDR3 length: 15 residues. The CDR3 DNA reads as TGCGCCAGCAGCTTGGCGGGCAGCGGGTATTACGAGCAGTACTTC. Its translation: CASSLAGSGYYEQYF.

In this sample, this clone turned up a few times. The chain combines TRBV7-8 with TRBJ1-3; D gene unclear. The V gene lost 7 bases and the J gene lost 1 base, with 14 bases spanning the gap. This CDR3 is built from 15 residues. Germline assignment: CDR1 SGHVS and CDR2 FQNEAQ. Written as DNA, the CDR3 is TGTGCCAGCAAACCCAGGCCATATTCTGGAAACACCATATATTTT. Its translation: CASKPRPYSGNTIYF.

This clone has a single count. The CDR3 nucleotides are TGTGCCAGCAGTTTATACACCTACAATGAGCAGTTCTTC. It yields the protein CASSLYTYNEQFF. V is TRBV27 and J is TRBJ2-1; D not certain. V was shortened by 1 base and J by 2 bases, with 3 bases between the two germline ends. Looked up from germline, CDR1 is MNHEY and CDR2 is SMNVEV (reference sequence). The CDR3 covers 13 residues.

The chain is built from TRBV2 and TRBJ2-2; D gene ambiguous. CDR1 is SNHLY and CDR2 is FYNNEI in the germline V gene. Trimming took 0 bases from V and 6 from J, leaving 5 bases between them. This CDR3 has 13 amino acids. For the CDR3, the DNA is TGTGCCAGCAGTGAAGCTGTCGCCGGGGAGCTGTTTTTT. This codes for CASSEAVAGELFF.

In this sample, this clone turned up once. The chain is built from TRBV6-6 and TRBJ1-4; D might be TRBD1 (5 bases). Germline CDR1 is MNHNY and CDR2 is SVGAGI (reference sequence). V lost 0 bases and J lost 8, with 13 bases in between. This CDR3 is 15 amino acids long. The CDR3 DNA sequence: TGTGCCAGCAGTTACTCGGCAGGTCGGGGGGAAAAACTGTTTTTT. This sequence encodes CASSYSAGRGEKLFF.

The chain couples TRBV29-1 to TRBJ2-7, with a weak D call TRBD2 (6 bases). V dropped 4 bases and J dropped 2 bases, with 15 bases sitting between them. This CDR3 region has 14 residues. Germline V gives CDR1 SQVTM, CDR2 ANQGSEA. CDR3 sequence: CSVGGGLIAYEQYF. The CDR3 region has the DNA TGCAGCGTTGGGGGAGGCTTAATCGCCTACGAGCAGTACTTC.

The rearrangement links TRBV5-1 to TRBJ2-1, with 9 bases aligning to TRBD2. This CDR3 has 17 amino acids. Germline V lookup: CDR1 SGHRS, CDR2 YFSETQ. V trimming: 2 bases; J trimming: 3 bases; junction bases outside the gene matches: 9. This CDR3 is CASSFISREGGYNEQFF. The CDR3, as DNA: TGCGCCAGCAGCTTTATTTCGCGGGAGGGCGGCTACAATGAGCAGTTCTTC.

The gene calls are TRBV28 and TRBJ2-7; TRBD2 matches 7 bases. This CDR3 comprises 13 residues. Per the germline V gene, CDR1 is MDHEN and CDR2 is SYDVKM. The V and J ends lost 8 bases and 6 bases, in that order; junction bases with no gene match: 10. Written as DNA, the CDR3 is TGTGCCAGCGTACTGATAGGGAGGGGCGAGCAGTACTTC. Its translation is CASVLIGRGEQYF.

The chain links TRBV21-1 to TRBJ2-5; the D call TRBD2 from the table was never checked on the DNA. TRBV21-1 is classified as a pseudogene. The length of the CDR3 is 13 residues. This CDR3 is CASSTRLGETQYF. The CDR3 DNA reads as TGTGCCAGCAGCACTCGACTAGGAGAGACCCAGTACTTC.

This chain connects TRBV2 to TRBJ1-6, with unresolved D. There are 13 residues in the CDR3. Germline CDR1 SNHLY, CDR2 FYNNEI. The V end was cut by 5 bases, the J end by 5 bases, with 7 bases between. CDR3 in amino acids: CASSQENNSPLHF. CDR3 sequence (DNA): TGTGCCAGCAGTCAGGAAAATAATTCACCCCTCCACTTT.

The chain is built from TRBV9 and TRBJ2-7; 8 bases map to TRBD2. Germline CDR1 SGDLS, CDR2 YYNGEE. The CDR3 runs to 15 residues. V dropped 3 bases and J dropped 4; count of bases not matched to a gene: 9. The CDR3 loop is CASSAGLAADYEQYF. The CDR3 DNA reads as TGTGCCAGCAGCGCCGGACTAGCTGCCGATTACGAGCAGTACTTC.

The rearrangement joins TRBV28 to TRBJ1-2; possible D gene TRBD1, 6 bases. The V end lost 5 bases, the J end lost 4 bases, and 8 bases lay between the germline ends. The length of the CDR3 is 12 residues. Germline CDR1 MDHEN, CDR2 SYDVKM. The CDR3 protein is CASSDRTYGYTF. CDR3 sequence (DNA): TGTGCCAGCAGTGACAGGACCTATGGCTACACCTTC.

This rearrangement joins TRBV7-9 to TRBJ1-3, with 8 bases matching TRBD1. Losses at the gene ends were 5 bases for V and 2 bases for J; bases not matched to a gene: 5. The CDR3 loop spans 15 amino acids. Germline-derived CDR1 and CDR2 are SEHNR and FQNEAQ (reference sequence). The CDR3 sequence: CASSAQQGAGNTIYF. CDR3 coding DNA: TGTGCCAGCAGCGCGCAACAGGGGGCTGGAAACACCATATATTTT.

This clone showed up just once. This chain uses TRBV7-9 with TRBJ1-2; 7 bases match TRBD1. V lost 5 bases to trimming and J lost 7 bases; unmatched junction nucleotides: 22. The germline V gene encodes CDR1 SEHNR and CDR2 FQNEAQ (reference sequence). This CDR3 is built from 18 residues. CDR3 sequence reads: CASSPFVTTGTDHGGYTF. CDR3 in DNA: TGTGCCAGCAGCCCCTTTGTAACGACAGGGACGGACCATGGTGGCTACACCTTC.

The J gene is TRBJ1-3, the V gene TRBV5-1, with D perhaps TRBD1 (6 bases). Trimming pared 7 bases from V and 1 base from J, leaving 18 bases between. The CDR3 contains 16 residues. The germline V gene encodes CDR1 SGHRS and CDR2 YFSETQ. CDR3 sequence (DNA): TGCGCCAGCGGGCCCAAACAGGGCTTTTCTGGAAACACCATATATTTT. It translates to CASGPKQGFSGNTIYF.

This clone was detected once. V gene TRBV3-1 (or the pseudogene TRBV3-2) combines with J gene TRBJ1-1; TRBD1 matches at 10 bases. Germline-derived CDR1 and CDR2 are LGHDT and YNNKEL (reference sequence). The CDR3 covers 17 residues. V was pared by 0 bases and J by 3 bases, with 7 bases of the junction left unmatched. CDR3 sequence reads: CASSQDLGTGADTEAFF. DNA for the CDR3: TGTGCCAGCAGCCAAGACCTGGGGACAGGGGCGGACACTGAAGCTTTCTTT.

The chain links TRBV18 to TRBJ2-7, with TRBD2 matching 10 bases. CDR1 is KGHSH, CDR2 LQKENI, per germline. The length of the CDR3 is 15 residues. V gave up 3 bases and J gave up 2 bases; unmatched junction bases: 4. CDR3 sequence: CASSPPLAGAYEQYF. The DNA of the CDR3 is TGTGCCAGCTCACCTCCTCTAGCGGGAGCCTACGAGCAGTACTTC.

In nucleotides, the CDR3 is TGTGCCACTAGAAAAAATCGGGCAGATACGCAGTATTTT. Residues: CATRKNRADTQYF. V is TRBV24-1 and J is TRBJ2-3, with D uncertain. Germline CDR1 KGHDR, CDR2 SFDVKD. Trimming took 10 bases from V and 4 from J, leaving 14 bases between them. The CDR3 loop spans 13 amino acids.

The chain has TRBV27 and TRBJ1-5; 7 bases agree with TRBD1. Trimming removed 6 bases from V and 0 bases from J; junction bases left unmatched: 8. There are 16 residues in the CDR3. Germline lookup yields CDR1 MNHEY and CDR2 SMNVEV (reference sequence). Here the CDR3 reads CASSPYRGYSNQPQHF. CDR3 DNA: TGTGCCAGCAGCCCCTACAGGGGATATAGCAATCAGCCCCAGCATTTT.

The V call is TRBV7-2, the J call TRBJ2-5, with 9 bases lining up with TRBD1. The junction had 16 bases not matched to a gene; V was cut back by 5 bases and J by 6 bases. CDR3 length: 17 residues. Germline assignment: CDR1 SGHTA and CDR2 FQGNSA. The CDR3 reads CASSRGPGQGIGQTQYF. CDR3 sequence (DNA): TGTGCCAGCAGCCGGGGTCCCGGACAGGGGATTGGACAGACCCAGTACTTC.

This clone was counted a few times. Other DNA sequences of this sample code for an identical CDR3. V and J are TRBV2 and TRBJ1-1, with D unresolved. V lost 6 bases to trimming and J lost 5 bases, with 7 bases between them. The germline CDR1 and CDR2 sequences are SNHLY and FYNNEI. The CDR3 totals 11 residues. Written as DNA, the CDR3 is TGTGCCAGCAGCGAGAGGACTGAAGCTTTCTTT. Encoded protein: CASSERTEAFF.

The chain couples TRBV7-9 to TRBJ1-4; D not certain. This CDR3 spans 15 amino acids. Trimming removed 1 base from V and 0 bases from J, with 6 bases in between. The germline gives CDR1 SEHNR, CDR2 FQNEAQ (reference sequence). CDR3 coding DNA: TGTGCCAGCAGCTTAGACACAACAACTAATGAAAAACTGTTTTTT. This gives the protein CASSLDTTTNEKLFF.

The J gene is TRBJ2-7, the V gene TRBV29-1; TRBD2 is a possible D gene (5 bases). There are 14 residues in the CDR3. Per germline, CDR1 SQVTM and CDR2 ANQGSEA. The ends were cut back, 6 bases at V and 0 bases at J, with 15 bases in the middle. CDR3 sequence (DNA): TGCAGCGTCTGGGGAGTTCTGAGCTCCTACGAGCAGTACTTC. It translates to CSVWGVLSSYEQYF.